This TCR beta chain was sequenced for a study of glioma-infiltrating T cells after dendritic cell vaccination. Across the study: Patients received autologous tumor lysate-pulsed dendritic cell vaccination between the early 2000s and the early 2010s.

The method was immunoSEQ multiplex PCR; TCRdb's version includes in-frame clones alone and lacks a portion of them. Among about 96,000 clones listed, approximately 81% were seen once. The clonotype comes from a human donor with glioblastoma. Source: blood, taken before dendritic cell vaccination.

This CDR3 reads CASSSSSLGLASTGELFF. In DNA form, the CDR3 reads TGTGCCAGCAGCTCTTCAAGCCTGGGACTAGCGAGCACCGGGGAGCTGTTTTTT. The V and J genes are TRBV7-6 and TRBJ2-2; the match to TRBD2 covers 10 bases. The CDR3 runs to 18 residues. The trim removed 4 bases at V and 4 bases at J, leaving 12 bases unmatched. Germline values: CDR1 SGHVS, CDR2 FNYEAQ.